A selection of T cell receptor beta chains follows, all from one sample in a study of CD8+ T cells in alopecia areata. Repertoires were generated with immunoSEQ multiplex PCR, while TCRdb's copy carries only in-frame clones and drops some. Of about 34,000 clones in the sample, approximately 60% were seen once. The sample was NKG2D-high CD8+ T cells sorted from blood. All receptors derive from a human donor with alopecia areata. The conserved cysteine and the conserved F or W are not part of the CDR3 here.

V gene	J gene	CDR3 protein
TRBV9	TRBJ2-1	ASSVAQRAFPGEQF
TRBV7-9	TRBJ2-7	ASSLSGDSYEQY
TRBV5-1	TRBJ1-6	ASSLGRQNSPLH
TRBV28	TRBJ2-5	ASTDDRGGGETQY
TRBV27	TRBJ2-1	ASSPYSGSYNEQF
TRBV13	TRBJ1-1	ASSPTGWAEAF
TRBV11-1	TRBJ2-7	ASRTGSGSYEQY
TRBV9	TRBJ2-4	ASSQGRGRAKNIQY
TRBV28	TRBJ2-7	ASSSPWTGTYEQY
TRBV19	TRBJ2-3	ASTPLASTTDTQY
TRBV6-5	TRBJ2-2	ASSYGTGAGELF
TRBV9	TRBJ1-1	ASSEGWELNTEAF